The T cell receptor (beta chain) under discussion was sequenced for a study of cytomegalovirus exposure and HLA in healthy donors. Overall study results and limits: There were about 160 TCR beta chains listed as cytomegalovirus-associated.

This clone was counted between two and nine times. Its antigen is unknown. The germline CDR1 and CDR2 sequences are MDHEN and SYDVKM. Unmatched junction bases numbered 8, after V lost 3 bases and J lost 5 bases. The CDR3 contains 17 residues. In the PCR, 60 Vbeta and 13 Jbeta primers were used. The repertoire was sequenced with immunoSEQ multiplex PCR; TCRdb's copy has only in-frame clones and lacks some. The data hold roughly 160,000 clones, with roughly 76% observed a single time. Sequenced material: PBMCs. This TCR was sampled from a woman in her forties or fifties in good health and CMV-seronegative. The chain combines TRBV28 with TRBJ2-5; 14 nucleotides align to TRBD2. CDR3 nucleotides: TGTGCCAGCAGTTTGAACCCGGGACTAGCGGGAGAGGAGACCCAGTACTTC. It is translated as CASSLNPGLAGEETQYF.